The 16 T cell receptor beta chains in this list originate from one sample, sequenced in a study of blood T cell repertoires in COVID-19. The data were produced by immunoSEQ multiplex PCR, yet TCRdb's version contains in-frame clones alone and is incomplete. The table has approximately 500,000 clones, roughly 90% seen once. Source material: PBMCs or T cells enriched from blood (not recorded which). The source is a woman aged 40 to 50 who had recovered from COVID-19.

CDR3 in amino acids: CASSLDRGRSGYTF. The CDR3 bases are TGTGCCAGCAGCTTAGACAGGGGGCGTAGTGGCTACACCTTC. The chain couples TRBV27 to TRBJ1-2; the match to TRBD1 covers 10 bases. The germline gives CDR1 MNHEY, CDR2 SMNVEV (reference sequence). V trimming: 6 bases; J trimming: 7 bases; junction bases outside the gene matches: 8. There are 14 residues in the CDR3.

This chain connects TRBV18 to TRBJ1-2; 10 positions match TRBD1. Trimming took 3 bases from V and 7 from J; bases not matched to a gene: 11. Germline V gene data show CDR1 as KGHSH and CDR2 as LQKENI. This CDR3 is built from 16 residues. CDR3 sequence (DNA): TGTGCCAGCTCACCGAATTCCGGGACAGGGGTCTCTGGCTACACCTTC. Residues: CASSPNSGTGVSGYTF.

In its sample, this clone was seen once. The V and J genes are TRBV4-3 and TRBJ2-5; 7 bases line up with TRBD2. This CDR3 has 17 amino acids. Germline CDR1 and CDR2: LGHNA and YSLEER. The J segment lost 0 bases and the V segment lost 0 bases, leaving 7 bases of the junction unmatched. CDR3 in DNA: TGCGCCAGCAGCCAAGATAACGGGGGGACGTACCAAGAGACCCAGTACTTC. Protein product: CASSQDNGGTYQETQYF.

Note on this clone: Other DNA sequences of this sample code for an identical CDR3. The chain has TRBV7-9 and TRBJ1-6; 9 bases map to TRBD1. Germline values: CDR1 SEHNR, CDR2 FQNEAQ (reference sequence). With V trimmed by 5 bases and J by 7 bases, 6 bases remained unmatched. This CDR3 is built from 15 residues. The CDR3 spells CASSLGTGTNSPLHF. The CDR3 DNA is TGTGCCAGCAGCCTTGGGACAGGGACCAATTCACCCCTCCACTTT.

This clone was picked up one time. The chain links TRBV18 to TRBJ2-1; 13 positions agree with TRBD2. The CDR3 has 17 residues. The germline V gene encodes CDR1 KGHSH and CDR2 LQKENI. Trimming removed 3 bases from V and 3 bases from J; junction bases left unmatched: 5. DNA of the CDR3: TGTGCCAGCTCACCCGGACTAGCGGGAGTGCTCTACAATGAGCAGTTCTTC. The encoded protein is CASSPGLAGVLYNEQFF.

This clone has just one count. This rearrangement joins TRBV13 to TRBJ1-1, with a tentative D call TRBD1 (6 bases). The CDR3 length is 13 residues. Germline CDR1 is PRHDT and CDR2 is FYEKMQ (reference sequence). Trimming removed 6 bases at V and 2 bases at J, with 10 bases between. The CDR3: CASRAGTNTEAFF. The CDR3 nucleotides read TGTGCCAGCAGGGCCGGGACAAACACTGAAGCTTTCTTT.

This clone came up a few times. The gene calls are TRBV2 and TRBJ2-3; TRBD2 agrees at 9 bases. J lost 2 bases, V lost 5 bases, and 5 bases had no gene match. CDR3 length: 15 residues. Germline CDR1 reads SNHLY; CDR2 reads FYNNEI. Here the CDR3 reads CASSLKREVTDTQYF. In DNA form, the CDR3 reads TGTGCCAGCAGTTTAAAGCGGGAGGTCACAGATACGCAGTATTTT.

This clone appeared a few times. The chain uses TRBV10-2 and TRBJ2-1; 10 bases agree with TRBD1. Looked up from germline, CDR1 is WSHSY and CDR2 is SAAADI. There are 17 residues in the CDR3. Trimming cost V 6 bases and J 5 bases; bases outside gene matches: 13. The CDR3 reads CASRGDRGLLTNNEQFF. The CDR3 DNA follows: TGCGCCAGCAGAGGGGACAGGGGCCTCCTCACTAACAATGAGCAGTTCTTC.

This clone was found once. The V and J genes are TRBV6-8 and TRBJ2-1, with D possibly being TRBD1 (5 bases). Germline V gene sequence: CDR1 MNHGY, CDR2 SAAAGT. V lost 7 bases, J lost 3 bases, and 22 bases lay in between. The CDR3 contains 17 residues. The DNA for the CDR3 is TGTGCCAGCACCCCAGGGTGGTTGTCCGCTGTCTACAATGAGCAGTTCTTC. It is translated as CASTPGWLSAVYNEQFF.

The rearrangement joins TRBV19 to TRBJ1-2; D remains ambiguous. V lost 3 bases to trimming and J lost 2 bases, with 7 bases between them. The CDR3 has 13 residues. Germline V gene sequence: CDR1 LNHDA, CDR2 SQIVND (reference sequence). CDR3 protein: CASSMRQNYGYTF. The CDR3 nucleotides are TGTGCCAGTAGTATGCGGCAGAACTATGGCTACACCTTC.

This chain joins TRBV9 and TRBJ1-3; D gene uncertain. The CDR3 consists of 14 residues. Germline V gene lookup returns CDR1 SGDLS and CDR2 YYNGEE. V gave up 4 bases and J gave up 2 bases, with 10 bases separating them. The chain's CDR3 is CASSPPTPGNTIYF. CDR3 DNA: TGTGCCAGCAGCCCCCCGACTCCTGGAAACACCATATATTTT.

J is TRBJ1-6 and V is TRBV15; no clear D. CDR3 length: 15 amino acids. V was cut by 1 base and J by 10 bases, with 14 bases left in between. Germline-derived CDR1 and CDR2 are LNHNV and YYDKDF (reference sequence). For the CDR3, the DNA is TGTGCCACCAGCAGAGGAAGTATCGAGGGATCACCCCTCCACTTT. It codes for CATSRGSIEGSPLHF.

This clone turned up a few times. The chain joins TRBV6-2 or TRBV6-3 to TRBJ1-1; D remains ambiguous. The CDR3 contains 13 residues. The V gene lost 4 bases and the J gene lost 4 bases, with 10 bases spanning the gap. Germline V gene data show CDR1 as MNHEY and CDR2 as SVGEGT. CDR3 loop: CASSSTEITEAFF. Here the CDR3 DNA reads TGTGCCAGCAGTTCCACGGAGATCACTGAAGCTTTCTTT.

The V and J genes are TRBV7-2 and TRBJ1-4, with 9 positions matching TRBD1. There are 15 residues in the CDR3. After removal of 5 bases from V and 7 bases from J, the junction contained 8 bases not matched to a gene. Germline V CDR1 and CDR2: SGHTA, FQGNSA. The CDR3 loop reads CASSQLGQGGEKLFF. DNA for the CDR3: TGTGCCAGCAGCCAGTTGGGACAGGGTGGTGAAAAACTGTTTTTT. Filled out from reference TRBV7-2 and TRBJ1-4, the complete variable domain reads GAGVSQSPSNKVTEKGKDVELRCDPISGHTALYWYRQSLGQGLEFLIYFQGNSAPDKSGLPSDRFSAERTGGSVSTLTIQRTQQEDSAVYLCASSQLGQGGEKLFFGSGTQLSVL.

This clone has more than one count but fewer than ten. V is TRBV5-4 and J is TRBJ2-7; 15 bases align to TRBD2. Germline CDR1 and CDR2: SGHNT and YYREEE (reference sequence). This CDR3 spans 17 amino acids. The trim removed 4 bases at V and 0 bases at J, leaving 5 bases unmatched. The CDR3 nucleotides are TGTGCCAGCAGCAAGAGGGGACTAGCGGGAGGCTCCTACGAGCAGTACTTC. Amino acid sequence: CASSKRGLAGGSYEQYF.

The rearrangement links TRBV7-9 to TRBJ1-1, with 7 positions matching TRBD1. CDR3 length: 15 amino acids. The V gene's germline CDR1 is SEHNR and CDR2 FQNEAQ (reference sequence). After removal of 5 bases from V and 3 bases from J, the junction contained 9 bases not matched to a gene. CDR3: CASSKQTGLDTEAFF. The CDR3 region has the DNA TGTGCCAGCAGCAAACAGACAGGGTTAGACACTGAAGCTTTCTTT.